This TCR beta chain came from a study of blood T cell repertoires in COVID-19. On the study more broadly: The United States, Italy and Spain were the sources of the acute and convalescent COVID-19 samples. Nucleic acid was either cDNA or gDNA, and it came from T cells, B-cell-depleted T cells, or PBMCs.

In the study's own analysis: Amplification from reference gene primers served as the basis for estimated nucleated cell counts. The method was immunoSEQ multiplex PCR; TCRdb's version includes in-frame clones alone and lacks a portion of them. V and J calls and clone size are those listed in that table; D and trimming were worked out from the DNA. The sample yields 160,000 or so clones, about 90% seen once. The receptor's source is a man in his fifties or sixties with acute or convalescent COVID-19. Sequenced sample: peripheral blood.

CDR3 sequence: CASSETRTGVPYGYTF. The CDR3 DNA follows: TGTGCCAGCAGCGAAACCCGGACAGGGGTACCTTATGGCTACACCTTC. V gene TRBV7-9 combines with J gene TRBJ1-2, with 9 positions matching TRBD1. The V segment lost 5 bases and the J segment 5 bases; nucleotides outside the gene matches: 12. Germline V gene sequence: CDR1 SEHNR, CDR2 FQNEAQ (reference sequence). The CDR3 extends over 16 amino acids. The entire variable domain, with the rest obtained from reference TRBV7-9 and TRBJ1-2, is as follows: DTGVSQNPRHKITKRGQNVTFRCDPISEHNRLYWYRQTLGQGPEFLTYFQNEAQLEKSRLLSDRFSAERPKGSFSTLEIQRTEQGDSAMYLCASSETRTGVPYGYTFGSGTRLTVV.